This T cell receptor beta chain is drawn from a study of cytomegalovirus exposure and HLA in healthy donors. Study-wide findings and caveats: Later on, a genetic analysis was performed. It linked a missense variant in DCLRE1C with V- and J-gene trimming of TCR beta.

V dropped 5 bases and J dropped 2 bases, with 7 bases sitting between them. The CDR3 loop spans 12 amino acids. CDR1 and CDR2 from the germline V gene are SGHRS and YFSETQ. The PCR used 60 Vbeta and 13 Jbeta primers. Sequenced by immunoSEQ multiplex PCR; TCRdb stores in-frame clones only, minus some. The repertoire holds about 140,000 clones, 80% seen once, with around 2.4% in the top ten. About this clone: Its antigen remains unidentified.

The chain is built from TRBV5-1 and TRBJ1-2; no clear D gene. Sequenced material: PBMCs. This receptor was identified in a man in his fifties or sixties in good health and CMV-seronegative. CDR3 region: CASSNGNYGYTF. CDR3 DNA sequence: TGCGCCAGCAGTAACGGGAACTATGGCTACACCTTC.